The 13 T cell receptor beta chains below come from one sample, sequenced in a study of T cells in Graves' hyperthyroidism and ophthalmopathy. RNA transcripts provided the source from which TCR beta CDR3 regions were amplified. A first-round RT-PCR of the TCR CDR3 used the HTBI primer set. TCRdb re-derived calls from the multiplex PCR reads in MiXCR, one entry per CDR3 protein. The sample shows 640,000 or so distinct CDR3 sequences, roughly 15% of them seen only once. Sequencing was done on a sample of blood. These receptors were taken from a woman aged 40-49 years with Graves' ophthalmopathy.

This clonotype was counted ten times or more. The V gene is TRBV30, the J gene TRBJ2-5; 11 bases agree with TRBD2. Trimming took 1 base from V and 3 from J; bases not matched to a gene: 1. From germline, CDR1 is GTSNPN and CDR2 SVGIG (reference sequence). CDR3 length: 14 residues. The DNA for the CDR3 is TGTGCCTGGAGTGGTAGCGGGAGGGAAGAGACCCAGTACTTC. Encoded protein: CAWSGSGREETQYF.

This clonotype appeared many times. V and J are TRBV28 and TRBJ1-5, with D maybe TRBD1 (6 bases). V lost 7 bases, J lost 0 bases, and 13 bases lay in between. This CDR3 contains 15 residues. Germline V gene sequence: CDR1 MDHEN, CDR2 SYDVKM. The CDR3 protein is CASTPRGHSNQPQHF. CDR3 in DNA: TGTGCCAGCACCCCCCGGGGACATAGCAATCAGCCCCAGCATTTT.

The chain uses TRBV6-1 and TRBJ2-6; D is possibly TRBD1 or TRBD2 (5 bases each). Germline lookup yields CDR1 MNHNS and CDR2 SASEGT. This CDR3 contains 16 residues. The ends were cut back, 6 bases at V and 0 bases at J, with 12 bases in the middle. The CDR3 here is CASRSEGSSGANVLTF. The CDR3 DNA reads TGTGCCAGCAGGAGCGAGGGGAGCTCTGGGGCCAACGTCCTGACTTTC.

This clonotype was picked up many times. The rearrangement joins TRBV20-1 to TRBJ2-5; TRBD1 aligns across 10 bases. Germline V lookup: CDR1 DFQATT, CDR2 SNEGSKA (reference sequence). This CDR3 spans 13 amino acids. After removal of 5 bases from V and 5 bases from J, the junction contained 5 bases not matched to a gene. The CDR3 region is CSALTGGRETQYF. The CDR3 nucleotides read TGCAGTGCTCTGACAGGGGGCCGGGAGACCCAGTACTTC.

V and J are TRBV7-2 and TRBJ2-7, with a possible D match to TRBD2 (6 bases). Between the trimmed V and J ends, which lost 8 bases and 2 bases, there was a span of 16 bases. The germline V gene encodes CDR1 SGHTA and CDR2 FQGNSA. The CDR3 runs 14 residues. The CDR3 DNA is TGTGCCAGCGCGGGACTCGCGGGAACCTACGAGCAGTACTTC. This gives the protein CASAGLAGTYEQYF.

This clonotype has a count of ten or more. The genes are TRBV6-5 and TRBJ2-7, with a tentative D call TRBD1 (6 bases). This CDR3 comprises 12 residues. CDR1 is MNHEY and CDR2 is SVGAGI in the germline V gene. Trimming pared 6 bases from V and 4 bases from J, leaving 10 bases between. CDR3 sequence (DNA): TGTGCCAGCAGCGGGACAACTTACGAGCAGTACTTC. Translating gives CASSGTTYEQYF.

The chain is built from TRBV30 and TRBJ2-6, with TRBD1 identical over 8 bases. Trimming cost V 7 bases and J 0 bases; bases outside gene matches: 8. In germline, CDR1 is GTSNPN, CDR2 SVGIG (reference sequence). CDR3 size: 16 residues. In DNA form, the CDR3 reads TGTGCCTCCGATTGGACAGGGCTCTCTGGGGCCAACGTCCTGACTTTC. Translating gives CASDWTGLSGANVLTF. The full variable domain, completed using reference TRBV30 and TRBJ2-6, is SQTIHQWPATLVQPVGSPLSLECTVEGTSNPNLYWYRQAAGRGLQLLFYSVGIGQISSEVPQNLSASRPQDRQFILSSKKLLLSDSGFYLCASDWTGLSGANVLTFGAGSRLTVL.

This clonotype was picked up many times. The CDR3 region is CASSAPGWSEAFF. CDR3 DNA sequence: TGTGCCAGTAGTGCGCCAGGGTGGTCGGAAGCTTTCTTT. This chain uses TRBV19 with TRBJ1-1, with D possibly being TRBD1 (5 bases). Trimming pared 5 bases from V and 8 bases from J, leaving 15 bases between. Germline CDR1 is LNHDA and CDR2 is SQIVND (reference sequence). The CDR3 sequence is 13 residues long. Full variable domain (missing parts from reference TRBV19 and TRBJ1-1): DGGITQSPKYLFRKEGQNVTLSCEQNLNHDAMYWYRQDPGQGLRLIYYSQIVNDFQKGDIAEGYSVSREKKESFPLTVTSAQKNPTAFYLCASSAPGWSEAFFGQGTRLTVV.

Note on this clonotype: A much bigger clone sits one base away, suggesting this may be a read error. J is TRBJ1-1 and V is TRBV7-3, with a possible D match to TRBD1 (6 bases). The CDR3 covers 13 residues. Looked up from germline, CDR1 is SGHTA and CDR2 is FQGTGA. CDR3 region: CVSSRSGETEAFF. The CDR3 DNA is TGTGTCAGCAGTCGTTCAGGGGAAACTGAAGCTTTCTTT.

The genes are TRBV16 and TRBJ1-5, with TRBD1 identical over 7 bases. The J segment lost 6 bases and the V segment lost 2 bases, leaving 4 bases of the junction unmatched. The germline V gene has CDR1 KGHSY and CDR2 FQNENV. The CDR3 is 14 residues long. As DNA, the CDR3 is TGTGCCAGCAGCCAAACAGGGGCGGCTCAGCCCCAGCATTTT. Protein sequence: CASSQTGAAQPQHF. Based on the CDR3 plus reference TRBV16 and TRBJ1-5, the full variable domain is GEEVAQTPKHLVRGEGQKAKLYCAPIKGHSYVFWYQQVLKNEFKFLISFQNENVFDETGMPKERFSAKCLPNSPCSLEIQATKLEDSAVYFCASSQTGAAQPQHFGDGTRLSIL.

This clonotype was counted ten times or more. The chain has TRBV11-2 and TRBJ1-2, with D maybe TRBD1 (5 bases). The CDR3 spans 15 residues. CDR1 and CDR2 from the germline V gene are SGHAT and FQNNGV. Trimming shortened V by 7 bases and J by 2 bases, and 17 bases separated the two germline ends. The CDR3 spells CASTPGGGFNYGYTF. Here the CDR3 DNA reads TGTGCCAGCACCCCAGGCGGGGGTTTCAACTATGGCTACACCTTC.

This clonotype has at least ten counts. The rearrangement uses TRBV27 and TRBJ1-1; no clear D. Germline lookup yields CDR1 MNHEY and CDR2 SMNVEV (reference sequence). Trimming stripped 5 bases from V and 1 base from J, with 14 bases between. The CDR3 consists of 15 residues. The CDR3 reads CASSPLNRANTEAFF. CDR3 DNA: TGTGCCAGCAGTCCACTGAATCGGGCGAACACTGAAGCTTTCTTT.

This clonotype showed up many times. V and J are TRBV5-1 and TRBJ2-2, with 7 bases that match TRBD2. This CDR3 has 17 residues. Looked up from germline, CDR1 is SGHRS and CDR2 is YFSETQ. After removal of 4 bases from V and 7 bases from J, the junction contained 16 bases not matched to a gene. CDR3: CASSPFRLADMVGELFF. CDR3 in DNA: TGCGCCAGCAGCCCTTTTCGGCTAGCGGATATGGTCGGGGAGCTGTTTTTT.